The source of this TCR beta chain is a study of blood T cell repertoires in COVID-19. Across the study: COVID-19 samples collected from the United States, Italy and Spain covered acute and convalescent phases.

The repertoire was sequenced with immunoSEQ multiplex PCR; TCRdb's copy has only in-frame clones and lacks some. This sample has tens of thousands of clones, with around three quarters found just once. The CDR3 is 15 residues long. V lost 2 bases and J lost 3, with 14 bases in between. The V gene's germline CDR1 is SGHRS and CDR2 YFSETQ. Sequencing input: peripheral blood. The J gene is TRBJ1-2, the V gene TRBV5-1, with D possibly being TRBD1 (6 bases). The TCR comes from an elderly woman with active or convalescent COVID-19. Here the CDR3 reads CASSFDTGIDYGYTF. For the CDR3, the DNA is TGCGCCAGCAGCTTTGACACAGGGATCGACTATGGCTACACCTTC.